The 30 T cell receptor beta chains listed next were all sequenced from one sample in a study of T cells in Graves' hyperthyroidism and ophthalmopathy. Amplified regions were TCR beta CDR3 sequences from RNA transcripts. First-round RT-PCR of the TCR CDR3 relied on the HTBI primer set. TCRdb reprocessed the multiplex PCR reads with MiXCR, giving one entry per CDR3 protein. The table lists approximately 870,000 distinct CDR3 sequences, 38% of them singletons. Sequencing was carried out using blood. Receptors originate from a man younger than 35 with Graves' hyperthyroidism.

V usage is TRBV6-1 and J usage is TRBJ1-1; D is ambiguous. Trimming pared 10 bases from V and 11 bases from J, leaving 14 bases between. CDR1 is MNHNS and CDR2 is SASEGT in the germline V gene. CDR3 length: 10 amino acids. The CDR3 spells CAIGQVPAFF. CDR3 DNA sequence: TGTGCCATCGGCCAGGTGCCGGCTTTCTTT.

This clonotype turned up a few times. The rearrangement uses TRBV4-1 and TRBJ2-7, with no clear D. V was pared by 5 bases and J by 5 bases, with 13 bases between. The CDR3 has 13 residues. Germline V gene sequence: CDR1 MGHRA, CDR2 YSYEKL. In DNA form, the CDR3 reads TGCGCCAGCAGCGTCTCGTTGGGCAACGAGCAGTACTTC. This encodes CASSVSLGNEQYF.

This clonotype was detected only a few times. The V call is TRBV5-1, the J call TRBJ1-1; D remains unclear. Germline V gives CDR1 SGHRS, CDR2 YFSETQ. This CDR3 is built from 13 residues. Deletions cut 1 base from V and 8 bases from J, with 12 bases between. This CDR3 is CASSLTPQEEAFF. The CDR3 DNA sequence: TGCGCCAGCAGCTTGACGCCGCAGGAAGAAGCTTTCTTT.

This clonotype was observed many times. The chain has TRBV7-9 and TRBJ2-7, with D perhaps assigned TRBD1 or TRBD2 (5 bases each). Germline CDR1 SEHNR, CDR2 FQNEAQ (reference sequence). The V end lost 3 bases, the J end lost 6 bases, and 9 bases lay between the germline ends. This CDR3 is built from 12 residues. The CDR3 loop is CASSFLGGEQYF. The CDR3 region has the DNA TGTGCCAGCAGCTTCCTTGGGGGCGAGCAGTACTTC.

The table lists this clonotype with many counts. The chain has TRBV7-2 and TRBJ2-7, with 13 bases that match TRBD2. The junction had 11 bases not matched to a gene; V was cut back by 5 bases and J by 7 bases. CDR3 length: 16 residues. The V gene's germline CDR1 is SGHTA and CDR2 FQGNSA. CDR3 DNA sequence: TGTGCCAGCAGCACCCAACTAGCGGGAGGGCTAGGGGAGCAGTACTTC. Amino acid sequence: CASSTQLAGGLGEQYF.

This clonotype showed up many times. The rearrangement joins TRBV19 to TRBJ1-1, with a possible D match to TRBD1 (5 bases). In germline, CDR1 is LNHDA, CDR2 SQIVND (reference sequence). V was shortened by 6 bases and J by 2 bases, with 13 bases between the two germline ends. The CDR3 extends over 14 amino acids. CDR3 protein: CASSLNTGNTEAFF. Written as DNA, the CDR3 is TGTGCCAGTAGCCTTAATACAGGTAACACTGAAGCTTTCTTT.

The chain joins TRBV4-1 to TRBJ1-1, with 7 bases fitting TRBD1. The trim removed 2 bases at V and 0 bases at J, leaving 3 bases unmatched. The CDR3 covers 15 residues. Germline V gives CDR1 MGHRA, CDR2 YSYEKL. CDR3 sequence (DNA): TGCGCCAGCAGCCAACAGACAGGGATGAACACTGAAGCTTTCTTT. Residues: CASSQQTGMNTEAFF.

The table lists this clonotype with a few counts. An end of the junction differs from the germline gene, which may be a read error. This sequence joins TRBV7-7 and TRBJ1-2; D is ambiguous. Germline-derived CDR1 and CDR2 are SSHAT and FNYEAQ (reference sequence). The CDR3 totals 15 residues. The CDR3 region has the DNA TGTGCTAGCAGCTTAGCCGACATTAAGACCTATGGCTACACCTTC. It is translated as CASSLADIKTYGYTF.

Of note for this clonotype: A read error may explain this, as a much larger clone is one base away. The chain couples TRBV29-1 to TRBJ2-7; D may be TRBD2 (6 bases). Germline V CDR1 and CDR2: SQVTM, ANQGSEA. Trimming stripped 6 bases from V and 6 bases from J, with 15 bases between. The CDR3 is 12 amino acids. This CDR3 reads CSVGGGLGEQYF. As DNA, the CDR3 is TGCAGCGTGGGGGGTGGACTGGGCGAGCAGTACTTC.

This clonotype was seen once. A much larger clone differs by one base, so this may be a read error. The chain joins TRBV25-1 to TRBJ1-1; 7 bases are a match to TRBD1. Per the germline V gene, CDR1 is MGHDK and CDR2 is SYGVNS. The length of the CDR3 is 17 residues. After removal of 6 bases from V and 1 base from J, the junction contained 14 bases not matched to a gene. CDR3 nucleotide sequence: TGTGCCAGCAGCAGACAGGGCCCCTCGGATCCGAACACTGAAGCTTTCTTT. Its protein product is CASSRQGPSDPNTEAFF. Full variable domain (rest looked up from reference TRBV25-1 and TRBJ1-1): EADIYQTPRYLVIGTGKKITLECSQTMGHDKMYWYQQDPGMELHLIHYSYGVNSTEKGDLSSESTVSRIRTEHFPLTLESARPSHTSQYLCASSRQGPSDPNTEAFFGQGTRLTVV.

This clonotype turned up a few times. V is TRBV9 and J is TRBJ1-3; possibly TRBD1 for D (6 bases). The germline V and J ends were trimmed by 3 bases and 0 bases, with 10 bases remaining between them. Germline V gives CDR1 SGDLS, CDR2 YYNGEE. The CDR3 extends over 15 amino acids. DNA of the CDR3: TGTGCCAGCAGCGAAGGGGGGATCTCTGGAAACACCATATATTTT. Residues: CASSEGGISGNTIYF. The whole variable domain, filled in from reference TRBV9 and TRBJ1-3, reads DSGVTQTPKHLITATGQRVTLRCSPRSGDLSVYWYQQSLDQGLQFLIQYYNGEERAKGNILERFSAQQFPDLHSELNLSSLELGDSALYFCASSEGGISGNTIYFGEGSWLTVV.

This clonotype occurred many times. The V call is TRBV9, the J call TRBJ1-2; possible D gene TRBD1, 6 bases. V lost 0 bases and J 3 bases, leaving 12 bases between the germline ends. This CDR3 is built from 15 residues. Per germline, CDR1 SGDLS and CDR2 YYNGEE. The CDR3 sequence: CASSVGTAKDYGYTF. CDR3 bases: TGTGCCAGCAGCGTAGGGACAGCCAAGGACTATGGCTACACCTTC.

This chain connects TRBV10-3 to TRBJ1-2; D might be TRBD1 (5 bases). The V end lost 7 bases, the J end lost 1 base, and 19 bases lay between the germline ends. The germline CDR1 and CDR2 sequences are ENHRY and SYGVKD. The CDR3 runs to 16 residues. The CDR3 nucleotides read TGTGCCATCAAGCAGGATGGGGGGGTAGATAACTATGGCTACACCTTC. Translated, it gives CAIKQDGGVDNYGYTF.

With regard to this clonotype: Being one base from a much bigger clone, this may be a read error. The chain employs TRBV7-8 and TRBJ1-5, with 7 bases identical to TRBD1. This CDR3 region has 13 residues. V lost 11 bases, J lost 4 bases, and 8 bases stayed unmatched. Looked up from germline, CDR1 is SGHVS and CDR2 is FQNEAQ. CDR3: CAVRQGRNQPQHF. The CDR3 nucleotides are TGTGCCGTAAGACAGGGCCGTAATCAGCCCCAGCATTTT.

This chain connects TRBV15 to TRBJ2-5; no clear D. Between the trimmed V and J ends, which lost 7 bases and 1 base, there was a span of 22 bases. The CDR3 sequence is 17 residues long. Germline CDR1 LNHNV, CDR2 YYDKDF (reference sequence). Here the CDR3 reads CATTLASSPYFQETQYF. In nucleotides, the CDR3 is TGTGCCACCACCCTCGCCAGCAGCCCCTATTTCCAAGAGACCCAGTACTTC.

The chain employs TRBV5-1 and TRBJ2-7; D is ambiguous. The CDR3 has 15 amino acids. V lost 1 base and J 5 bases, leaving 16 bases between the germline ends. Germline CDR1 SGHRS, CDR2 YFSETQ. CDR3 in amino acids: CASSLSSVTLHEQYF. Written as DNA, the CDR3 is TGCGCCAGCAGCTTGAGCAGCGTTACCCTCCACGAGCAGTACTTC.

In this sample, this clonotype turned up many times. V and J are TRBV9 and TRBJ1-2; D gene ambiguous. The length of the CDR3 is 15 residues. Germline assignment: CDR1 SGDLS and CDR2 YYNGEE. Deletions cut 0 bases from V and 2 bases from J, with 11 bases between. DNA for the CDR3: TGTGCCAGCAGCGTAGGACAACCCCTGAACTATGGCTACACCTTC. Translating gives CASSVGQPLNYGYTF. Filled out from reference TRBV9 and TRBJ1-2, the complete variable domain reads DSGVTQTPKHLITATGQRVTLRCSPRSGDLSVYWYQQSLDQGLQFLIQYYNGEERAKGNILERFSAQQFPDLHSELNLSSLELGDSALYFCASSVGQPLNYGYTFGSGTRLTVV.

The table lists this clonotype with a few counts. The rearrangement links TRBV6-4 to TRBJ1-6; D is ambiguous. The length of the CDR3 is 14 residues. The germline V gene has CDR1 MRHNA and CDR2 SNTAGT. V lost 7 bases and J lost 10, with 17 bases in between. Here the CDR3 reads CASTGQPEVSPLHF. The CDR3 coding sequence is TGTGCCAGCACCGGCCAGCCGGAGGTCTCACCCCTCCACTTT.

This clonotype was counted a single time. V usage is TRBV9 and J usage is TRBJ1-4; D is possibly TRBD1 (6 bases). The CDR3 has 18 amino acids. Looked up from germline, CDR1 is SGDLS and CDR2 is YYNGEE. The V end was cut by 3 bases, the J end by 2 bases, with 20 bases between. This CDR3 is CASSAGARSGATNEKLFF. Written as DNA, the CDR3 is TGTGCCAGCAGCGCCGGGGCTCGTTCGGGGGCGACTAATGAAAAACTGTTTTTT.

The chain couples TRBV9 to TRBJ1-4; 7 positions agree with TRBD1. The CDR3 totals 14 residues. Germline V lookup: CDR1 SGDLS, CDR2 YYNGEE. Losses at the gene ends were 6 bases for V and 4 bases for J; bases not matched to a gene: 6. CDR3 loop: CASTRGQSNEKLFF. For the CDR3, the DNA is TGTGCCAGCACCAGGGGACAGAGTAATGAAAAACTGTTTTTT.

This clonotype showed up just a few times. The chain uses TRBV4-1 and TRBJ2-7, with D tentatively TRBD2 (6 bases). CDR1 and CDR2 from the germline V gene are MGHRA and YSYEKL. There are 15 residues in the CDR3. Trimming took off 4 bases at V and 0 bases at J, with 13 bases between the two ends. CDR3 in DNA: TGCGCCAGCAGCCCCAAGGAGGGATCCTCCTACGAGCAGTACTTC. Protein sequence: CASSPKEGSSYEQYF.

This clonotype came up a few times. CDR3 bases: TGCAGTGCTAGATTTAGGACGGGGAACACTGAAGCTTTCTTT. Amino acid sequence: CSARFRTGNTEAFF. V and J are TRBV20-1 and TRBJ1-1; D is unclear. The CDR3 has 14 residues. V shed 2 bases and J shed 1 base, with 11 bases lying between them. The germline V gene has CDR1 DFQATT and CDR2 SNEGSKA (reference sequence).

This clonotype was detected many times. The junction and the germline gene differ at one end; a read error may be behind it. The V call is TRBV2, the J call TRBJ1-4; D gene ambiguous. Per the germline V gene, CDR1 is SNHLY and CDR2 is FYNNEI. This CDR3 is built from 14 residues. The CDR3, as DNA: TGTGCCAGCACTGAACGGACAACTAATGAAAAACTGTTTTTT. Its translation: CASTERTTNEKLFF.

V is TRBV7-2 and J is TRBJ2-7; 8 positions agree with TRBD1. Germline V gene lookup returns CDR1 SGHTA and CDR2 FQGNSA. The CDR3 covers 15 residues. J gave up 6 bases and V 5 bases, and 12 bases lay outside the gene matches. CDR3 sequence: CASSLSAGGPLEQYF. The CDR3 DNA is TGTGCCAGCAGCCTCTCCGCAGGGGGCCCTCTCGAGCAGTACTTC.

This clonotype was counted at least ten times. CDR3 in amino acids: CATSIGTGEAFF. DNA of the CDR3: TGTGCCACCAGCATCGGGACGGGAGAAGCTTTCTTT. The chain joins TRBV15 to TRBJ1-1; the D gene is possibly TRBD1 (5 bases). Looked up from germline, CDR1 is LNHNV and CDR2 is YYDKDF (reference sequence). V dropped 4 bases and J dropped 8 bases, with 11 bases sitting between them. This CDR3 has 12 residues.

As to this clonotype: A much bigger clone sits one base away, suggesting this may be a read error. In nucleotides, the CDR3 is TGTGCCAGCAGACCCTCGCTGCAGGGGAGGGAGGGCTACACCTTC. Its translation: CASRPSLQGREGYTF. The chain uses TRBV12-3 or TRBV12-4 and TRBJ1-2; TRBD1 might be the D (6 bases). This CDR3 contains 15 residues. The V gene lost 6 bases and the J gene lost 8 bases, with 22 bases spanning the gap.

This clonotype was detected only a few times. CDR3 sequence reads: CASSPDPFSYEQYF. The CDR3 DNA sequence: TGTGCCAGCAGCCCGGACCCCTTTAGCTACGAGCAGTACTTC. The rearrangement uses TRBV5-5 and TRBJ2-7, with D uncertain. Germline assignment: CDR1 SGHKS and CDR2 YYEKEE (reference sequence). There are 14 residues in the CDR3. The V end was cut by 4 bases, the J end by 3 bases, with 14 bases between. The variable domain in full, completed from reference TRBV5-5 and TRBJ2-7, reads DAGVTQSPTHLIKTRGQQVTLRCSPISGHKSVSWYQQVLGQGPQFIFQYYEKEERGRGNFPDRFSARQFPNYSSELNVNALLLGDSALYLCASSPDPFSYEQYFGPGTRLTVT.

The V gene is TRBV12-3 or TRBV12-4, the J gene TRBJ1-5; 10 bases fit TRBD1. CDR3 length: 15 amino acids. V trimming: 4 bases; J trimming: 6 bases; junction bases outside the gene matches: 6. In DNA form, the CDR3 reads TGTGCCAGCAGTTCTGGCGACAGGGGGCGTCAGCCCCAGCATTTT. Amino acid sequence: CASSSGDRGRQPQHF.

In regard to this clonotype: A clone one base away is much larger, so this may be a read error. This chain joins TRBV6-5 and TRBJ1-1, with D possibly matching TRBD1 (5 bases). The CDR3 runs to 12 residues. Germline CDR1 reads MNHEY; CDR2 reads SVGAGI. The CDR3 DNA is TGTGCCACCAGTTACGAGGGGCGGGAAGCTTTCTTT. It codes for CATSYEGREAFF.

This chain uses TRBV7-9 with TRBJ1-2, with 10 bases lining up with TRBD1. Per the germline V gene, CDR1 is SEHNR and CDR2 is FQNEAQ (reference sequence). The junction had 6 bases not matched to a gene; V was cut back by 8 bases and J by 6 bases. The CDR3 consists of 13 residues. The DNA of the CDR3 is TGTGCCAGCGCACTCGGGACAGGGGATGGCTACACCTTC. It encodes CASALGTGDGYTF.